The entry below describes one T cell receptor (beta chain). What it recognizes is unknown. The V and J ends lost 5 bases and 1 base respectively, with 19 bases between them. The CDR3 is made up of 17 amino acids. The germline V gene encodes CDR1 SGHVS and CDR2 FQNEAQ. The data were obtained in a study of T-cell memory formation after mild COVID-19. About the research overall: TCR clusters mostly belonged to single donors.

TCRdb processed the 5' RACE reads anew with MiXCR; each CDR3 protein has one entry. The repertoire holds roughly 250,000 distinct CDR3 sequences, with roughly 17% as singletons. Points from the study as a whole: The appearance of some responding clones in pre-infection memory suggested that cross-reactive memory joined. CD4+ contracting clones were mainly CM and EM; CD8+ ones, EMRA.

Sequenced material: PBMCs or a T cell subset sorted from them (not recorded which). This chain connects TRBV7-8 to TRBJ2-3; TRBD2 is a possible D gene (7 bases). This TCR derives from a young man who had mild COVID-19 (a few samples of this study predate the infection). Cell type and time point are not known. The CDR3 DNA reads as TGTGCCAGCAGCGCCCGAGGCCGAGGGGGGGGCACAGATACGCAGTATTTT. Translated, it gives CASSARGRGGGTDTQYF. The complete variable domain, with remaining parts taken from reference TRBV7-8 and TRBJ2-3, reads GAGVSQSPRYKVAKRGQDVALRCDPISGHVSLFWYQQALGQGPEFLTYFQNEAQLDKSGLPSDRFFAERPEGSVSTLKIQRTQQEDSAVYLCASSARGRGGGTDTQYFGPGTRLTVL.